This TCR beta chain was identified in a study of long-term antiretroviral therapy in people with HIV. Study-wide background: Of all samples, the earliest predate the 2015 immediate-ART recommendation by about a decade.

The CDR3 runs to 15 residues. Germline V gene sequence: CDR1 SEHNR, CDR2 FQNEAQ (reference sequence). Trimming pared 4 bases from V and 4 bases from J, leaving 14 bases between. Survey-level immunoSEQ v3.0 assays were run. Per-sample targets for sequencing were 40,000-50,000 T-cell genomes. Assay used: immunoSEQ multiplex PCR; TCRdb lists only in-frame clones, some missing. The table has approximately 17,000 clones, 76% seen once. Specimens carried 1-10 million cryopreserved PBMC before DNA extraction. This chain uses TRBV7-9 with TRBJ1-3, with D tentatively TRBD1 (5 bases). The TCR was taken from a woman in her 50s with HIV. Sequencing used unsorted PBMCs, obtained 2.5 years before starting antiretroviral therapy. In nucleotides, the CDR3 is TGTGCCAGCAGCTCCTTCCGGGACGGAGGAAACACCATATATTTT. It specifies CASSSFRDGGNTIYF. Supplemented by reference TRBV7-9 and TRBJ1-3, the full variable domain reads DTGVSQNPRHKITKRGQNVTFRCDPISEHNRLYWYRQTLGQGPEFLTYFQNEAQLEKSRLLSDRFSAERPKGSFSTLEIQRTEQGDSAMYLCASSSFRDGGNTIYFGEGSWLTVV.